This T cell receptor beta chain is from a study of Graves' ophthalmopathy and Graves' hyperthyroidism. This clonotype was counted at least ten times. Additional autoimmune diseases, uncontrolled infections, pregnancy or lactation disqualified patients. Diagnosis used clinical symptoms, serum thyroxine, TRAb, thyroid ultrasound and orbital computed tomography. The PBMCs originated from over 9 ml of fresh peripheral blood. The study amplified TCR beta CDR3 regions using RNA transcripts. HTBI primers were employed in first-round RT-PCR, then a second-round multiplex PCR followed. A single record per CDR3 protein comes from TCRdb applying MiXCR to the multiplex PCR reads. The sample carries approximately 330,000 distinct CDR3 sequences, around a sixth recorded once. The sequenced material came from peripheral blood. This TCR came from an adult man with Graves' ophthalmopathy.

CDR3 bases: TGTGCCAGCAGTTACCAGGGGGCGCGGACTGAAGCTTTCTTT. Its translation is CASSYQGARTEAFF. This chain connects TRBV6-5 to TRBJ1-1; 8 bases are a match to TRBD1. CDR1 MNHEY and CDR2 SVGAGI come from the germline V gene. This CDR3 contains 14 residues. J gave up 5 bases and V 2 bases, and 4 bases lay outside the gene matches.